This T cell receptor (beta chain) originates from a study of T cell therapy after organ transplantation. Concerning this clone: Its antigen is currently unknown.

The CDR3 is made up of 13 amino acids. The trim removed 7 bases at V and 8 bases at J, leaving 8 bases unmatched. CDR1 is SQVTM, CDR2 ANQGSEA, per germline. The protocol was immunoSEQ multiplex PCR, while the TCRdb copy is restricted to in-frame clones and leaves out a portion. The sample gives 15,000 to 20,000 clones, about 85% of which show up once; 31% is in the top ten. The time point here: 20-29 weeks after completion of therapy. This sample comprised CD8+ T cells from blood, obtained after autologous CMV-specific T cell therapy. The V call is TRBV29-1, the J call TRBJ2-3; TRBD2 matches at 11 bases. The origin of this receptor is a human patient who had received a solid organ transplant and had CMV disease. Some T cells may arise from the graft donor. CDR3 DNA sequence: TGCAGCGGAGAACTAGCGGGGGCGGGTACGCAGTATTTT. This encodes CSGELAGAGTQYF.